This paragraph covers one T cell receptor (beta chain) sequence. Its antigen is undetermined. These data originate in a study of T cell repertoires in cytomegalovirus infection. Across the whole study: Shared public TCR beta signatures pointed to both CMV infection and a matching HLA type. Regarding the study as a whole: The study identified carriers of CMV plus the relevant HLA from cumulative public TCR beta family frequency. Ex vivo responses were dominated by HLA-C-restricted CMV-specific TCR beta clonotypes.

J was trimmed by 3 bases and V by 4 bases; bases with no gene match: 6. The V gene's germline CDR1 is MDHEN and CDR2 SYDVKM. The CDR3 has 15 residues. TCRdb analysed the reads with MiXCR anew, one entry per CDR3 protein. The table lists 450,000 to 600,000 distinct CDR3 sequences, around 10% of them singletons, with about 9.4% in the top ten. V usage is TRBV28 and J usage is TRBJ1-5; 7 positions match TRBD1. This TCR was sampled from a human donor in good health (CMV status not recorded). Some clones in this sample may be carry-over from other donors' samples. Sequencing used PBMCs. The CDR3 loop is CASSSGQVNNQPQHF. The CDR3 region has the DNA TGTGCCAGCAGTTCCGGACAGGTCAACAATCAGCCCCAGCATTTT. The whole variable domain, remainder taken from reference TRBV28 and TRBJ1-5, is DVKVTQSSRYLVKRTGEKVFLECVQDMDHENMFWYRQDPGLGLRLIYFSYDVKMKEKGDIPEGYSVSREKKERFSLILESASTNQTSMYLCASSSGQVNNQPQHFGDGTRLSIL.